These 17 T cell receptor beta chains share one sample of origin, sequenced in a study of identical twins. MiXCR, applied by TCRdb to the 5' RACE reads, yields one record per CDR3 protein. The sample has under 350,000 distinct CDR3 sequences; nearly 9.5% are singletons. This sample was shared with a second study, whose subject was yellow fever vaccine responses in identical twins.

What was sequenced was CD8+ T cells sorted from blood. The receptors derive from a woman between 18 and 29 years old in good health.

This clonotype was found a few times. The rearrangement joins TRBV4-1 to TRBJ2-1; D might be TRBD2 (5 bases). Trimming shortened V by 1 base and J by 0 bases, and 10 bases separated the two germline ends. The CDR3 spans 16 residues. Germline assignment: CDR1 MGHRA and CDR2 YSYEKL. The CDR3 nucleotides read TGCGCCAGCAGCCAAGTGCAGCGGTTCTCCTACAATGAGCAGTTCTTC. Amino acid sequence: CASSQVQRFSYNEQFF.

At least ten counts were recorded for this clonotype. The gene calls are TRBV24-1 and TRBJ2-5, with D perhaps TRBD1 or TRBD2 (5 bases each). This CDR3 has 14 amino acids. Between the trimmed V and J ends, which lost 5 bases and 1 base, there was a span of 10 bases. CDR1 and CDR2 (germline): KGHDR, SFDVKD. The CDR3 DNA reads TGTGCCACCAGTGGGGGAGACAGCCAAGAGACCCAGTACTTC. This translates into CATSGGDSQETQYF.

The chain links TRBV7-9 to TRBJ2-7; 8 positions agree with TRBD1. After removal of 5 bases from V and 1 base from J, the junction contained 10 bases not matched to a gene. The CDR3 is 16 residues long. Germline loops: CDR1 SEHNR, CDR2 FQNEAQ (reference sequence). CDR3 loop: CASSLSTGGRSYEQYF. The DNA for the CDR3 is TGTGCCAGCAGCCTCTCTACAGGGGGTCGATCCTACGAGCAGTACTTC.

This clonotype was seen repeatedly, ten times or more. The chain recombines TRBV9 with TRBJ2-3; D not resolved. V was cut by 0 bases and J by 0 bases, with 11 bases left in between. This CDR3 region has 16 residues. CDR1 is SGDLS and CDR2 is YYNGEE in the germline V gene. The CDR3 region has the DNA TGTGCCAGCAGCGTAGCCCTCCTGACTAGCACAGATACGCAGTATTTT. It codes for CASSVALLTSTDTQYF.

The rearrangement links TRBV7-9 to TRBJ2-1, with 9 bases fitting TRBD1. This CDR3 contains 15 residues. J lost 4 bases, V lost 7 bases, and 8 bases had no gene match. Germline-derived CDR1 and CDR2 are SEHNR and FQNEAQ (reference sequence). CDR3 coding DNA: TGTGCCAGCAACTCACAGGGGGCGGAATACAATGAGCAGTTCTTC. Protein: CASNSQGAEYNEQFF. Drawing the rest from reference TRBV7-9 and TRBJ2-1, the complete variable domain is DTGVSQNPRHKITKRGQNVTFRCDPISEHNRLYWYRQTLGQGPEFLTYFQNEAQLEKSRLLSDRFSAERPKGSFSTLEIQRTEQGDSAMYLCASNSQGAEYNEQFFGPGTRLTVL.

This clonotype appeared many times. The rearrangement joins TRBV10-3 to TRBJ2-2, with 8 bases lining up with TRBD2. The V and J ends lost 2 bases and 1 base, in that order; junction bases with no gene match: 6. The CDR3 spans 17 residues. Germline CDR1 reads ENHRY; CDR2 reads SYGVKD. The CDR3 reads CAISEAAGTRNTGELFF. The CDR3, as DNA: TGTGCCATCAGTGAGGCAGCCGGGACTAGGAACACCGGGGAGCTGTTTTTT.

Many counts were recorded for this clonotype. The chain employs TRBV29-1 and TRBJ2-1, with 14 bases aligning to TRBD2. Germline assignment: CDR1 SQVTM and CDR2 ANQGSEA. The length of the CDR3 is 17 residues. V lost 5 bases and J lost 1; bases outside the gene matches: 7. The CDR3 is CSVRLAGGQGSYNEQFF. CDR3 nucleotide sequence: TGCAGCGTTAGACTAGCGGGAGGGCAAGGGTCCTACAATGAGCAGTTCTTC.

The chain is built from TRBV6-2 or TRBV6-3 and TRBJ2-7; 7 nucleotides align to TRBD1. The CDR3 loop spans 15 amino acids. Germline loops: CDR1 MNHEY, CDR2 SVGEGT. J lost 2 bases, V lost 2 bases, and 6 bases had no gene match. Here the CDR3 reads CASSYGDSDTYEQYF. The CDR3 DNA is TGTGCCAGCAGTTACGGGGACAGTGACACCTACGAGCAGTACTTC.

This clonotype was detected only a few times. The chain has TRBV10-3 and TRBJ2-7; D assignment may be TRBD1 or TRBD2 (5 bases each). Germline lookup yields CDR1 ENHRY and CDR2 SYGVKD. This CDR3 contains 12 residues. The V end was cut by 8 bases, the J end by 2 bases, with 10 bases between. Written as DNA, the CDR3 is TGTGCCATCGGGACCCAGCCCTACGAGCAGTACTTC. Translating gives CAIGTQPYEQYF.

The table lists this clonotype with many counts. The chain joins TRBV25-1 to TRBJ1-1; 7 bases agree with TRBD1. CDR3 length equals 17 residues. Germline CDR1 reads MGHDK; CDR2 reads SYGVNS. Trimming removed 1 base from V and 0 bases from J; junction bases left unmatched: 8. CDR3 DNA: TGTGCCAGCAGTGAATTTCTCCGGGGACAGCTGAACACTGAAGCTTTCTTT. Its translation: CASSEFLRGQLNTEAFF.

Only a few counts were recorded for this clonotype. J is TRBJ2-1 and V is TRBV7-9, with no clear D. This CDR3 region has 15 residues. Germline CDR1 reads SEHNR; CDR2 reads FQNEAQ (reference sequence). Trimming removed 2 bases at V and 2 bases at J, with 10 bases between. The CDR3 spells CASSLLGSPYNEQFF. Written as DNA, the CDR3 is TGTGCCAGCAGCTTATTAGGGTCCCCCTACAATGAGCAGTTCTTC.

This clonotype was observed a few times. J is TRBJ2-2 and V is TRBV6-1; D gene ambiguous. Trimming pared 3 bases from V and 3 bases from J, leaving 11 bases between. Germline-derived CDR1 and CDR2 are MNHNS and SASEGT. This CDR3 has 15 amino acids. The CDR3 here is CASSEWSRYTGELFF. The DNA for the CDR3 is TGTGCCAGCAGTGAGTGGTCTCGATACACCGGGGAGCTGTTTTTT.

The chain joins TRBV15 to TRBJ2-3; D not certain. The length of the CDR3 is 14 residues. Deletions cut 5 bases from V and 6 bases from J, with 15 bases between. CDR1 and CDR2 from the germline V gene are LNHNV and YYDKDF (reference sequence). This chain's CDR3 is CATSHPTVVDTQYF. The CDR3 coding sequence is TGTGCCACCAGCCACCCAACGGTGGTTGATACGCAGTATTTT.

The chain recombines TRBV11-2 with TRBJ2-7; TRBD2 agrees at 9 bases. The V segment lost 5 bases and the J segment 6 bases; nucleotides outside the gene matches: 11. The germline CDR1 and CDR2 sequences are SGHAT and FQNNGV. This CDR3 region has 15 residues. This chain's CDR3 is CASSGSTGTSREQYF. The CDR3 DNA sequence: TGTGCCAGCAGCGGCAGTACCGGGACTAGCCGCGAGCAGTACTTC. Using reference TRBV11-2 and TRBJ2-7 for the parts outside the CDR3, the full variable domain is EAGVAQSPRYKIIEKRQSVAFWCNPISGHATLYWYQQILGQGPKLLIQFQNNGVVDDSQLPKDRFSAERLKGVDSTLKIQPAKLEDSAVYLCASSGSTGTSREQYFGPGTRLTVT.

This clonotype was counted at least ten times. The chain employs TRBV5-5 and TRBJ2-7; D might be TRBD1 (5 bases). Germline values: CDR1 SGHKS, CDR2 YYEKEE (reference sequence). This CDR3 region has 14 residues. V was shortened by 2 bases and J by 2 bases, with 11 bases between the two germline ends. This CDR3 reads CASSLGRVTYEQYF. Here the CDR3 DNA reads TGTGCCAGCAGCTTAGGCAGGGTTACCTACGAGCAGTACTTC. The full variable domain, rest sourced from reference TRBV5-5 and TRBJ2-7, is DAGVTQSPTHLIKTRGQQVTLRCSPISGHKSVSWYQQVLGQGPQFIFQYYEKEERGRGNFPDRFSARQFPNYSSELNVNALLLGDSALYLCASSLGRVTYEQYFGPGTRLTVT.

The V and J genes are TRBV30 and TRBJ2-7; 7 nucleotides line up with TRBD1. Germline values: CDR1 GTSNPN, CDR2 SVGIG (reference sequence). With 0 bases clipped from V and 3 bases from J, the junction kept 5 bases outside the gene matches. The CDR3 runs 14 residues. The CDR3 DNA follows: TGTGCCTGGAGTGTAGGGGACAGAGTCTACGAGCAGTACTTC. Translation: CAWSVGDRVYEQYF.

The V call is TRBV7-6, the J call TRBJ2-2, with 8 bases identical to TRBD2. Germline assignment: CDR1 SGHVS and CDR2 FNYEAQ. V shed 7 bases, J shed 0 bases, and the junction held 7 bases outside the gene matches. This CDR3 has 16 residues. CDR3 nucleotide sequence: TGTGCCAGCACCGGAGAAGCGGGAGCGAACACCGGGGAGCTGTTTTTT. This codes for CASTGEAGANTGELFF.